This TCR beta chain appears in the sequencing data of a study of OX40 agonist ivuxolimab in advanced cancers. Study details: The patients received agonistic anti-OX40 (CD134) antibody ivuxolimab. Ivuxolimab was delivered to patients intravenously every 2 weeks at doses spanning 0.01 to 10 mg/kg. Three patients responded partially, comprising one with hepatocellular carcinoma and two with cutaneous melanoma.

Germline-derived CDR1 and CDR2 are LNHDA and SQIVND (reference sequence). CDR3 length: 15 amino acids. The trim removed 10 bases at V and 2 bases at J, leaving 11 bases unmatched. As to this clone: Its matching antigen is unknown.

Sequencing used immunoSEQ multiplex PCR; TCRdb keeps in-frame clones, though not all of them. The table lists roughly 74,000 clones, 84% of them singletons. Whole-study findings and limits: Expansion of clones was among the lowest in partial responders at 0.1-3.0 mg/kg.

The input for sequencing was CD4+ or CD8+ T cells sorted from blood, taken in a trial of the OX40 agonist ivuxolimab. The TCR sequence derives from an adult with an advanced solid tumor such as melanoma, head and neck, liver or kidney cancer. V gene TRBV19 combines with J gene TRBJ1-5; TRBD1 matches at 7 bases. CDR3 DNA: TGTGCCACCTCACAGGGGCGAGGAGGCAATCAGCCCCAGCATTTT. Amino acids: CATSQGRGGNQPQHF.